This T cell receptor beta chain emerged from a study of blood T cell repertoires in COVID-19. CDR3 length: 12 amino acids. Trimming left V 4 bases short and J 5 bases short, with 6 bases between. CDR1 and CDR2 (germline): LNHDA, SQIVND (reference sequence). Sequenced by immunoSEQ multiplex PCR; TCRdb stores in-frame clones only, minus some. The table includes some 190,000 clones, roughly 86% detected once. This chain connects TRBV19 to TRBJ2-1; D gene ambiguous. The sample was peripheral blood. This receptor was identified in an older woman with active or convalescent COVID-19. In nucleotides, the CDR3 is TGTGCCAGTAGTAAAGGAGACAATGAGCAGTTCTTC. Translating gives CASSKGDNEQFF.